This is a list of T cell receptor beta chains from one sample in a study of memory CD4+ T cells and cytomegalovirus serostatus. This table comes from immunoSEQ multiplex PCR, and its TCRdb copy is limited to in-frame clones, with some not included. The sample lists tens of thousands of clones; over 75% were seen once. The material sequenced was memory CD4+ T cells from blood. All receptors come from an adult in good health and CMV-seronegative. Both conserved end residues are part of each CDR3. D genes are given only for firm matches. A row's size may be missing; if present it is once, few, many or a size class.

TRBJ2-5	few	TRBV2	.	CASRPGLQETQYF	TGTGCCAGCAGACCGGGGCTACAAGAGACCCAGTACTTC
TRBJ2-3	.	TRBV11-1	TRBD2	CASSPQSWLAGRNTDTQYF	TGTGCCAGCAGCCCCCAGAGTTGGCTAGCGGGGAGGAACACAGATACGCAGTATTTT
TRBJ2-7	.	TRBV20-1	.	CSARETYEQYF	TGCAGTGCTAGGGAGACCTACGAGCAGTACTTC
TRBJ1-5	.	TRBV19	TRBD1	CASSIGTGNQPQHF	TGTGCCAGTAGTATAGGGACAGGAAATCAGCCCCAGCATTTT
TRBJ1-1	few	TRBV5-1	TRBD1	CASRYAGTGGWNTEAFF	TGCGCCAGCAGGTATGCCGGGACAGGGGGTTGGAACACTGAAGCTTTCTTT
TRBJ2-7	.	TRBV7-2	.	CASSLYLGEQYF	TGTGCCAGCAGCTTATACCTTGGGGAGCAGTACTTC
TRBJ1-6	.	TRBV5-6	TRBD1	CASSLAGTGVDSPLHF	TGTGCCAGCAGCTTGGCTGGGACAGGGGTAGATTCACCCCTCCACTTT
TRBJ1-2	.	TRBV5-1	.	CASSFGLGAEGYTF	TGCGCCAGCAGCTTTGGTCTGGGGGCGGAAGGCTACACCTTC
TRBJ2-7	.	TRBV29-1	.	CSVRPGRAYEQYF	TGCAGCGTTCGCCCGGGGCGGGCTTACGAGCAGTACTTC
TRBJ1-1	.	TRBV7-8	.	CASSLARGGARTIEAFF	TGTGCCAGCAGCTTAGCGCGTGGGGGCGCCCGAACGATTGAAGCTTTCTTT
TRBJ1-5	once	TRBV19	.	CASSRFLGSSNQPQHF	TGTGCCAGTAGTAGATTTCTGGGATCGAGCAATCAGCCCCAGCATTTT
TRBJ1-6	.	TRBV2	.	CASSGYRDQNSPLHF	TGTGCCAGCAGTGGATACCGGGACCAAAATTCACCCCTCCACTTT
TRBJ2-7	.	TRBV19	.	CASSMDAQGSYEQYF	TGTGCCAGTAGTATGGACGCTCAAGGATCCTACGAGCAGTACTTC
TRBJ1-2	once	TRBV6-1	.	CASRLPFQDSYGYTF	TGTGCCAGCAGACTACCCTTCCAGGACAGCTATGGCTACACCTTC
TRBJ2-3	once	TRBV5-1	TRBD1	CASSVSGTGRGLGTDTQYF	TGCGCCAGCAGCGTATCCGGGACAGGGAGGGGATTAGGCACAGATACGCAGTATTTT
TRBJ2-7	.	TRBV7-4	.	CASTLGGYEQYF	TGTGCCAGCACCTTAGGGGGGTACGAGCAGTACTTC
TRBJ2-1	.	TRBV7-8	TRBD2	CASSLLAGGLVNNEQFF	TGTGCCAGCAGCTTATTAGCGGGGGGGCTTGTGAACAATGAGCAGTTCTTC
TRBJ1-1	.	TRBV7-2	TRBD1	CASSYGDRGQGEAFF	TGTGCCAGCAGCTACGGGGACAGGGGGCAGGGTGAAGCTTTCTTT